What follows describes a single T cell receptor beta chain. The sample is drawn from a study of OX40 agonist ivuxolimab in advanced cancers. Across the study: Six ivuxolimab dose levels, 0.01 to 10 mg/kg, were given intravenously every 2 weeks. Patients achieving partial responses numbered three: one hepatocellular carcinoma case and two cutaneous melanoma cases.

V shed 6 bases, J shed 7 bases, and the junction held 11 bases outside the gene matches. CDR3 length: 15 amino acids. Germline CDR1 MNHNY, CDR2 SVGAGI (reference sequence). Method: immunoSEQ multiplex PCR; TCRdb's copy keeps in-frame clones and lacks some. The sample contains about 80,000 clones, 65% to 90% of which appear only once. This TCR derives from an adult with an advanced solid tumor such as melanoma, head and neck, liver or kidney cancer. The sequencing here drew on CD4+ or CD8+ T cells sorted from blood, taken in a trial of the OX40 agonist ivuxolimab. The chain joins TRBV6-6 to TRBJ1-5, with 8 bases aligning to TRBD1. The DNA for the CDR3 is TGTGCCAGCAGCCGTGGACAGGGAGGGCCACAGCCCCAGCATTTT. This translates into CASSRGQGGPQPQHF.